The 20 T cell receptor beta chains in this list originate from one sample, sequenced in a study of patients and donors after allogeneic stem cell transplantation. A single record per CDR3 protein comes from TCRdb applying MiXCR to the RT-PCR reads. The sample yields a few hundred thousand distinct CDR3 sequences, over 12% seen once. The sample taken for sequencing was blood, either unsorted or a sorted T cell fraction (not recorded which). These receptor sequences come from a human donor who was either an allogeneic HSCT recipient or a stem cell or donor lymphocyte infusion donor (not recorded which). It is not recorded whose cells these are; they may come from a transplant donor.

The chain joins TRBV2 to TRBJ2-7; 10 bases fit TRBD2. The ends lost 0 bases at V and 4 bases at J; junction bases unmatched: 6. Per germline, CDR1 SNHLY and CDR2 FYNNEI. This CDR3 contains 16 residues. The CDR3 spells CASSEAGLAGVYEQYF. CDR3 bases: TGTGCCAGCAGTGAAGCGGGCCTAGCGGGAGTGTACGAGCAGTACTTC.

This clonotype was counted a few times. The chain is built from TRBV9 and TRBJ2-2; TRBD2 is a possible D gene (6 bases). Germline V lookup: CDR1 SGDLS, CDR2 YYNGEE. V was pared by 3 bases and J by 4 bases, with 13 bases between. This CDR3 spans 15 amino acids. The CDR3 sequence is CASSGTSGPTGELFF. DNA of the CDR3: TGTGCCAGCAGCGGCACAAGCGGGCCCACCGGGGAGCTGTTTTTT.

CDR3 sequence reads: CASSLVGGQTYEQYF. The CDR3 DNA reads as TGCGCCAGCAGCTTGGTGGGTGGGCAAACCTACGAGCAGTACTTC. The J gene is TRBJ2-7, the V gene TRBV5-1; no clear D. The CDR3 spans 15 residues. Germline CDR1 is SGHRS and CDR2 is YFSETQ. Trimming removed 0 bases from V and 2 bases from J, with 12 bases in between. Complete variable domain (other parts from reference TRBV5-1 and TRBJ2-7): KAGVTQTPRYLIKTRGQQVTLSCSPISGHRSVSWYQQTPGQGLQFLFEYFSETQRNKGNFPGRFSGRQFSNSRSEMNVSTLELGDSALYLCASSLVGGQTYEQYFGPGTRLTVT.

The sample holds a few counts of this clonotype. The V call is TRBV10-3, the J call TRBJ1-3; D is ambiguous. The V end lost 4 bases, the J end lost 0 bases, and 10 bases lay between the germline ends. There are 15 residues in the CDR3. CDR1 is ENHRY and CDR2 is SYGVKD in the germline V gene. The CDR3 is CAISGVASSGNTIYF. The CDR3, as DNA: TGTGCCATCAGTGGAGTCGCGAGCTCTGGAAACACCATATATTTT.

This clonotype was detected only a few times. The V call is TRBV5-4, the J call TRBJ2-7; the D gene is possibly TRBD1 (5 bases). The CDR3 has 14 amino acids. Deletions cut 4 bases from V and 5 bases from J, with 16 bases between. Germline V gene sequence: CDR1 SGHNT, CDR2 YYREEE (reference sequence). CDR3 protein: CASSKVQGRDEQYF. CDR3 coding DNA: TGTGCCAGCAGCAAGGTCCAGGGCCGCGACGAGCAGTACTTC.

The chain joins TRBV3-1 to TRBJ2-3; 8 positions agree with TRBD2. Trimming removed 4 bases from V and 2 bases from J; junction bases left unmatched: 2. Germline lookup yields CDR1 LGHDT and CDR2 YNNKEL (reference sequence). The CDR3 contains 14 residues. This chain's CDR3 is CASSPGGPTDTQYF. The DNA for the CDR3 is TGTGCCAGCAGCCCGGGGGGGCCCACAGATACGCAGTATTTT.

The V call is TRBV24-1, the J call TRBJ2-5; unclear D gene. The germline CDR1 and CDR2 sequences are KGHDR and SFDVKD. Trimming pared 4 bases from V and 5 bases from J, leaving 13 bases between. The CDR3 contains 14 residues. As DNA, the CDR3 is TGTGCCACCAGTGACCCGAGCCTGCCGGAGACCCAGTACTTC. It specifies CATSDPSLPETQYF.

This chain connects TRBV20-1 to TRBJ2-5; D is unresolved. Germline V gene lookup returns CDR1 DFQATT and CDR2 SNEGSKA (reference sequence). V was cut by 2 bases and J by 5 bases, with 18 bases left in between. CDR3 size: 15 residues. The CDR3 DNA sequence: TGCAGTGCTAGACCCCATCTCGAGGTGGTCGAGACCCAGTACTTC. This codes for CSARPHLEVVETQYF.

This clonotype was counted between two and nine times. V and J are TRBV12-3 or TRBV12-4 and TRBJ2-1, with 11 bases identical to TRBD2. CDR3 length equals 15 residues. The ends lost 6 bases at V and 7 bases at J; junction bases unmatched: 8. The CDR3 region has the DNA TGTGCCAGCAGCGGAGGGGCTAGCGGGAGGAATGAGCAGTTCTTC. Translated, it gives CASSGGASGRNEQFF.

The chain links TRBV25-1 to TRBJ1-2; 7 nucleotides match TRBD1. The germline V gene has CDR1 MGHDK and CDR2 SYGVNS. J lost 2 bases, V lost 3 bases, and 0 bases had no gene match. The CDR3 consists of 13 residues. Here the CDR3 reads CASSEGQNYGYTF. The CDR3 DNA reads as TGTGCCAGCAGTGAGGGACAGAACTATGGCTACACCTTC.

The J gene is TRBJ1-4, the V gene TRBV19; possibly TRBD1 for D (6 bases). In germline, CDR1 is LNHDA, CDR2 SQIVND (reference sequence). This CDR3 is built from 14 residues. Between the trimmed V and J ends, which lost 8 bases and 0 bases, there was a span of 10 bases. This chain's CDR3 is CASGPGATNEKLFF. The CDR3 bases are TGTGCCAGTGGCCCAGGGGCAACTAATGAAAAACTGTTTTTT.

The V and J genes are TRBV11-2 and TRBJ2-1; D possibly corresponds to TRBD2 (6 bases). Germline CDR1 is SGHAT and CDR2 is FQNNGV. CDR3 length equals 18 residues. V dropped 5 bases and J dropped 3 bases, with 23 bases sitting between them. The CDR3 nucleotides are TGTGCCAGCAGCCTTCAACATTCTACTAGCAGTTTCTACAATGAGCAGTTCTTC. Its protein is CASSLQHSTSSFYNEQFF.

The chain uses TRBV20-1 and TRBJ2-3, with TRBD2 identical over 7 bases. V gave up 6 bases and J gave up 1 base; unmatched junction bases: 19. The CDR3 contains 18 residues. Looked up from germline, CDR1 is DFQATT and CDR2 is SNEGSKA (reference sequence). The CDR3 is CSAQLAGAGELGTDTQYF. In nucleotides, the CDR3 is TGCAGTGCCCAACTCGCTGGCGCGGGAGAGTTGGGCACAGATACGCAGTATTTT.

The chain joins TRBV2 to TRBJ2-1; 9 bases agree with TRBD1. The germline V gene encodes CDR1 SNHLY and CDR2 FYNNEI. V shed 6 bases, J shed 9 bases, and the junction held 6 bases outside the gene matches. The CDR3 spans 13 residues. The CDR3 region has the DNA TGTGCCAGCAGCTTTACAGGGGGCGGTGAGCAGTTCTTC. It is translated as CASSFTGGGEQFF.

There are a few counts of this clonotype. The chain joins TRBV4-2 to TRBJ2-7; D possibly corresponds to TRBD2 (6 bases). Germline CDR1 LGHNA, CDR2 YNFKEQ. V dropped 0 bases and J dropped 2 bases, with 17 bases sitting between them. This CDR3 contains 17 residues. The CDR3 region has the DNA TGTGCCAGCAGCCAAGATCGAGGCTTGCGGGGAACCTACGAGCAGTACTTC. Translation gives CASSQDRGLRGTYEQYF.

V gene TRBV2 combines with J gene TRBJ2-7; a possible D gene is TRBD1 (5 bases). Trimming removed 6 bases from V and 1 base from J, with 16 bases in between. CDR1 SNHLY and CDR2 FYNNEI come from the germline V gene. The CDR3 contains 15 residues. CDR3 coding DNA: TGTGCCAGCAGCGCGACAGCGTTACAGTCCTACGAGCAGTACTTC. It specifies CASSATALQSYEQYF.

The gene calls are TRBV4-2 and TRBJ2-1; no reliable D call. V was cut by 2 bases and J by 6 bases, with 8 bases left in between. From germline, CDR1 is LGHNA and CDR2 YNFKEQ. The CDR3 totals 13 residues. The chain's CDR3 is CASSQRPPNEQFF. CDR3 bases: TGTGCCAGCAGCCAACGGCCACCCAATGAGCAGTTCTTC.

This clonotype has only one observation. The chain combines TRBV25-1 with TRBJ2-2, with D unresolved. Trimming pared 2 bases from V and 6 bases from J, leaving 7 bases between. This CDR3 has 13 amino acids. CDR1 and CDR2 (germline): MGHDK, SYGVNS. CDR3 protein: CASSESRPGELFF. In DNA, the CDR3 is TGTGCCAGCAGTGAAAGCAGGCCCGGGGAGCTGTTTTTT.

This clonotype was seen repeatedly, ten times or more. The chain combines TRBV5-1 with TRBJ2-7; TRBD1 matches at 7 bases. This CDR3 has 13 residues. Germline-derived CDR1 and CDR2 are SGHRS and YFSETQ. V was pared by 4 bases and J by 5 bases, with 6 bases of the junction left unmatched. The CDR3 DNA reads TGCGCCAGCAGCCGACAGGGTCGGGACGAGCAGTACTTC. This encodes CASSRQGRDEQYF.

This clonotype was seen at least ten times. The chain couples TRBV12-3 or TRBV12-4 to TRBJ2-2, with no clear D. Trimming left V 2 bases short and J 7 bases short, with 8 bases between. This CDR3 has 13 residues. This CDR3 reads CASSLMIRGELFF. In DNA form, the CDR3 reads TGTGCCAGCAGTTTAATGATCCGCGGGGAGCTGTTTTTT.